This is a list of T cell receptor beta chains from one sample in a study of T-cell reconstitution after alpha-beta-depleted transplantation in children. TCRdb reanalysed the PCR reads using MiXCR and keeps one entry per CDR3 protein. Seen here are about 110,000 distinct CDR3 sequences, about 6% observed once, and the top ten hold approximately 25%. The material was PBMCs, mostly from graft donor cells, obtained 360 days after TCRalphabeta/CD19-depleted stem cell transplant. The receptors were gathered from a male patient between 2 and 10 years old who had a stem cell transplant for acute lymphoblastic leukemia, so the T cells may come from the graft donor. The CDR3 runs from the conserved cysteine through the conserved F or W. A D gene is named only where the DNA matches it firmly. Size values are once, few and many counts, or a class for expanded clones, and some rows have none.

cdr3_nt	cdr3_aa	clone_size	v_call	j_call	d_call
TGTGCCAGCAGCCGGGACACGGTGGAAGAGACCCAGTACTTC	CASSRDTVEETQYF	few	TRBV7-9	TRBJ2-5	-
TGTGCCAGCAGCTTTAGGAGGGGGAATCATCAAGAGACCCAGTACTTC	CASSFRRGNHQETQYF	many	TRBV11-2	TRBJ2-5	-
TGTGCCATCAGCCCCTGGACAGGGAGCAATCAGCCCCAGCATTTT	CAISPWTGSNQPQHF	-	TRBV3-1	TRBJ1-5	TRBD1
TGTGCCAGCAGCCGTTTAGCAGATATCTACAATGAGCAGTTCTTC	CASSRLADIYNEQFF	many	TRBV6-2/TRBV6-3	TRBJ2-1	-
TGCAGTGCTATAGCGGGAGGGCCCTACAATGAGCAGTTCTTC	CSAIAGGPYNEQFF	many	TRBV20-1	TRBJ2-1	TRBD2
TGCGCCAGCAACCCGGGCTCGAGGGACGAGACCCAGTACTTC	CASNPGSRDETQYF	-	TRBV10-2	TRBJ2-5	-
TGTGCCAGCAGTTTTACGGGAGCTACGCAGTATTTT	CASSFTGATQYF	many	TRBV27	TRBJ2-3	-
TGTGCCAGCCGACGGACTGGCTACGAGCAGTACTTC	CASRRTGYEQYF	many	TRBV4-2	TRBJ2-7	-
TGTGCTAGCAGCTTAGGGTCCTCGGCGGTTTACAATGAGCAGTTCTTC	CASSLGSSAVYNEQFF	many	TRBV7-7	TRBJ2-1	-
TGTGCCAGCAGGCGCACGGGCCCGGACGGAACCCCTGGCACCGGGGAGCTGTTTTTT	CASRRTGPDGTPGTGELFF	-	TRBV11-1	TRBJ2-2	-
TGTGCCAGCACGCCCGGGAGTGGGAGGACCCAGTACTTC	CASTPGSGRTQYF	-	TRBV28	TRBJ2-5	-
TGTGCCAGCAGCCTAGCGGGAGACGGGGACGAGCAGTACTTC	CASSLAGDGDEQYF	many	TRBV4-2	TRBJ2-7	TRBD2
TGCAGTGCTCCCGGGACAGGGGTATTTGGCTACACCTTC	CSAPGTGVFGYTF	many	TRBV20-1	TRBJ1-2	TRBD1
TGCAGCGTTGGGGTGACTAGCGGGAAGGCCAAAAACATTCAGTACTTC	CSVGVTSGKAKNIQYF	many	TRBV29-1	TRBJ2-4	TRBD2
TGTGCCATAAGACAGAGCGATTCAACTAATGAAAAACTGTTTTTT	CAIRQSDSTNEKLFF	many	TRBV10-3	TRBJ1-4	-
TGTGCCAGCAGCGACCTCCATAGCAATCAGCCCCAGCATTTT	CASSDLHSNQPQHF	few	TRBV7-9	TRBJ1-5	-
TGTGCCATCAGGACAGAAGACTACGAGCAGTACTTC	CAIRTEDYEQYF	many	TRBV10-3	TRBJ2-7	-
TGTGCCAGCAGTTACCAGGTGGAAAGCTCCTACGAGCAGTACTTC	CASSYQVESSYEQYF	many	TRBV7-9	TRBJ2-7	-
TGTGCCAGCAGTTTTGCGGGCCAAGAGACCCAGTACTTC	CASSFAGQETQYF	-	TRBV12-3/TRBV12-4	TRBJ2-5	-
TGTGCCAGCAGCGTAGCCGGGGGGGCTAGCGGGAGATCAGTGGATACGCAGTATTTT	CASSVAGGASGRSVDTQYF	-	TRBV9	TRBJ2-3	TRBD2
TGTGCCAGCAGCCCCAGGGTGAACGAGCAGTACTTC	CASSPRVNEQYF	many	TRBV7-9	TRBJ2-7	-
TGCAGTGCTAGAAGGATGGGGAAAGTCAATTCACCCCTCCACTTT	CSARRMGKVNSPLHF	-	TRBV20-1	TRBJ1-6	-
TGTGCCAGCAGTTCGGGACATATTCTCACAGATACGCAGTATTTT	CASSSGHILTDTQYF	many	TRBV28	TRBJ2-3	-
TGTGCCAGCGCTATAGGGTACGAGCAGTACTTC	CASAIGYEQYF	many	TRBV27	TRBJ2-7	-
TGTGCCAGCAACCCGGGCATTTTTTCGTACGAGCAGTACTTC	CASNPGIFSYEQYF	few	TRBV2	TRBJ2-7	-
TGTGCCAGCAGCTTGGGGGTGGGACTAGCGGGAGCGACGCAGTATTTT	CASSLGVGLAGATQYF	few	TRBV5-6	TRBJ2-3	TRBD2
TGTGCCAGCAGTGCATACGGGACAGATACCACAGATACGCAGTATTTT	CASSAYGTDTTDTQYF	many	TRBV25-1	TRBJ2-3	TRBD1
TGTGCCATCAGTGAGTCTAGGACTAGCGGGTTTGACGAGCAGTACTTC	CAISESRTSGFDEQYF	many	TRBV10-3	TRBJ2-7	TRBD2
TGTGCCATCAGGTGGACAGGGAACACCGGGGAGCTGTTTTTT	CAIRWTGNTGELFF	few	TRBV10-3	TRBJ2-2	TRBD1
TGTGCCAGCAGTTTGCCCCCCCAGGGACGGGGCTACACCTTC	CASSLPPQGRGYTF	many	TRBV12-3/TRBV12-4	TRBJ1-2	-
TGCAGCGTTGAAGATGAGGTGGGAAACACCATATATTTT	CSVEDEVGNTIYF	few	TRBV29-1	TRBJ1-3	-
TGTGCCAGCAGCGTAAGCGGGAGGTTAGTCACAGATACGCAGTATTTT	CASSVSGRLVTDTQYF	few	TRBV9	TRBJ2-3	TRBD2
TGCAGTGCAAACGACCAGACAGGGGAGGCTGGCTACACCTTC	CSANDQTGEAGYTF	few	TRBV20-1	TRBJ1-2	TRBD1
TGTGCCAGCAGCCAAGACCGGGGGCGGCAAGAGACCCAGTACTTC	CASSQDRGRQETQYF	few	TRBV3-1	TRBJ2-5	-
TGTGTGACGCGGGGACCCATAGGCACAGATACGCAGTATTTT	CVTRGPIGTDTQYF	many	TRBV28	TRBJ2-3	-
TGTGCCAGCAGCTTAGAGGGGACCCCCTACGAGCAGTACTTC	CASSLEGTPYEQYF	-	TRBV5-6	TRBJ2-7	-
TGTGCCAGCGGACGGCAGGGGGGAGACTATGGCTACACCTTC	CASGRQGGDYGYTF	few	TRBV27	TRBJ1-2	TRBD1
TGTGCCACCAGTGACCTTAGCGGGGGGTACCAAGAGACCCAGTACTTC	CATSDLSGGYQETQYF	few	TRBV24-1	TRBJ2-5	TRBD2
TGTGCCAGCAGTTCCCCGGTCGGAACAAACACCGGGGAGCTGTTTTTT	CASSSPVGTNTGELFF	many	TRBV6-5	TRBJ2-2	-
TGTGCCAGCAGTTTCCCCAGGGGGCTCACCTACGAGCAGTACTTC	CASSFPRGLTYEQYF	many	TRBV28	TRBJ2-7	TRBD1
TGCAGTGCTAGCCGAGGAGCTATAGAGACCCAGTACTTC	CSASRGAIETQYF	many	TRBV20-1	TRBJ2-5	-
TGCAGCGTTCTGAAGGGCGGGTTAGCGGAAACGAACACTGAAGCTTTCTTT	CSVLKGGLAETNTEAFF	-	TRBV29-1	TRBJ1-1	-
TGTGCCAGCAGTTTGGGACCCGCAGCCTCACCCCTCCACTTT	CASSLGPAASPLHF	-	TRBV28	TRBJ1-6	-
TGTGCCAGCAGCTTAGGCGGGGGCTCGGAGCATTTT	CASSLGGGSEHF	few	TRBV7-9	TRBJ1-5	-
TGTGCCAGCAGTGAGATGACAGGGATGGAGACCCAGTACTTC	CASSEMTGMETQYF	many	TRBV25-1	TRBJ2-5	TRBD1
TGTGCCAGCAGCCTTCTCTTTCTCCGGGACAGACCCTACGAGCAGTACTTC	CASSLLFLRDRPYEQYF	many	TRBV3-1	TRBJ2-7	TRBD1
TGTGCCAGCAGCGCACCCCGTTACGGGCCCCAGCATTTT	CASSAPRYGPQHF	-	TRBV9	TRBJ1-5	-
TGTGCCAGTAGCTCCTCCGGGACGGCCTACGAGCAGTACTTC	CASSSSGTAYEQYF	many	TRBV19	TRBJ2-7	-
TGTGCCAGCAGCTTGGAGTTGGACAGCTACAATGAGCAGTTCTTC	CASSLELDSYNEQFF	-	TRBV5-5	TRBJ2-1	-
TGTGCCAGCAGCTCGTGGACAGGGCAGCCCCAGCATTTT	CASSSWTGQPQHF	-	TRBV7-2	TRBJ1-5	TRBD1
TGTGCCAGCAGCTTAAACGGTCTCTACGAGCAGTACTTC	CASSLNGLYEQYF	many	TRBV7-3	TRBJ2-7	-
TGTGCCAGCAGCCTATCGGACAGGGTATACACCTTC	CASSLSDRVYTF	many	TRBV12-3/TRBV12-4	TRBJ1-2	TRBD1
TGTGCCAGCAGCTCCGTACCTAGGGGGCGGACATACTACAATGAGCAGTTCTTC	CASSSVPRGRTYYNEQFF	once	TRBV11-1	TRBJ2-1	TRBD1